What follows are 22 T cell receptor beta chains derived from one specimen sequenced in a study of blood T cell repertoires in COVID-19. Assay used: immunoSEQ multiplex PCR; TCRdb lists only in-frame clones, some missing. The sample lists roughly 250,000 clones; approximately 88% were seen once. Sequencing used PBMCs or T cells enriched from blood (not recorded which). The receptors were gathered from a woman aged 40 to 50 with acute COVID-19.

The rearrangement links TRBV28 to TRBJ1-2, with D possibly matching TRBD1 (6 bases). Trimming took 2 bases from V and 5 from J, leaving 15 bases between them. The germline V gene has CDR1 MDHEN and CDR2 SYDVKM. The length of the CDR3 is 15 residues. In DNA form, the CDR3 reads TGTGCCAGCAGTTTAATAGCAGGGGCCTGGTATGGCTACACCTTC. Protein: CASSLIAGAWYGYTF.

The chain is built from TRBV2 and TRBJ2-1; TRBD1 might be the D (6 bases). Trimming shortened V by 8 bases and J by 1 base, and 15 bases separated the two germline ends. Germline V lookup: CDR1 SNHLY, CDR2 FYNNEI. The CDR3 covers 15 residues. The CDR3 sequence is CASGGGRGSYNEQFF. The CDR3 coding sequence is TGTGCCAGCGGGGGTGGCAGGGGTTCCTACAATGAGCAGTTCTTC.

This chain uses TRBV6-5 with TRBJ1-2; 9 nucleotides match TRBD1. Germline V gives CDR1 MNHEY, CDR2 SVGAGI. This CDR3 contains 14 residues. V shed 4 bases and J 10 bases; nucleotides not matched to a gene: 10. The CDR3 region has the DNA TGTGCCAGCAGTTCTTCTCAGGGACAGGGCCTCTACACCTTC. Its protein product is CASSSSQGQGLYTF.

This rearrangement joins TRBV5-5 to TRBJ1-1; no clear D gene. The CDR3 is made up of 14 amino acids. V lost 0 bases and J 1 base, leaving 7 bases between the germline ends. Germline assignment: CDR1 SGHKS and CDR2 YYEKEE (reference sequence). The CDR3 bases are TGTGCCAGCAGCTTGGAAGGAGAGAACACTGAAGCTTTCTTT. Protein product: CASSLEGENTEAFF.

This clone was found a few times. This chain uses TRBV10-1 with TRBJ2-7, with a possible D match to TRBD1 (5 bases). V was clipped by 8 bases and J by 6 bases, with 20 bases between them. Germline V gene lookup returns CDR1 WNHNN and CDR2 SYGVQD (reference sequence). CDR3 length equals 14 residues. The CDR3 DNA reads TGCGCCAGCCAAGACAGTCAAGGGTTCGGCGAGCAGTACGTC. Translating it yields CASQDSQGFGEQYV.

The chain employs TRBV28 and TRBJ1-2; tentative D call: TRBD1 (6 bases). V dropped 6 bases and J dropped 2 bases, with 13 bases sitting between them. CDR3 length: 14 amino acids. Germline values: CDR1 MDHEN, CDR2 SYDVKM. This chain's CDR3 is CASSRLRGNYGYTF. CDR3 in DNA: TGTGCCAGCAGCCGCCTCAGGGGAAACTATGGCTACACCTTC.

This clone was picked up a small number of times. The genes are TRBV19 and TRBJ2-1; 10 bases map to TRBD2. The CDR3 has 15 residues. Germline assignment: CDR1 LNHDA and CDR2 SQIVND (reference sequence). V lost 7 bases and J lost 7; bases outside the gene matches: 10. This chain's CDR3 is CASKWSLAGLNEQFF. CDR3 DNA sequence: TGTGCCAGTAAATGGTCACTAGCGGGGCTGAATGAGCAGTTCTTC.

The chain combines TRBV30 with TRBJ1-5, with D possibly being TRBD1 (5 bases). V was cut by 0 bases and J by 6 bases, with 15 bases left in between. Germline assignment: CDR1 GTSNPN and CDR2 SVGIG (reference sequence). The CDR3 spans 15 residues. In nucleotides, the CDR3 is TGTGCCTGGAGTGTAGAAGGGGTTGGCAGTCAGCCCCAGCATTTT. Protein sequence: CAWSVEGVGSQPQHF.

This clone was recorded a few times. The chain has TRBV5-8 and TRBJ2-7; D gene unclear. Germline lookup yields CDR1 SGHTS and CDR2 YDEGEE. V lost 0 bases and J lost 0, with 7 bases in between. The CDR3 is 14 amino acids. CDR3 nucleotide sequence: TGTGCCAGCAGCTTGGGCGATGTCTCCTACGAGCAGTACGTC. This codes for CASSLGDVSYEQYV.

Here the CDR3 DNA reads TGCGCCAGCAGCTTGGCCGACAGGAATCCGTATATGTTGTTCTTT. Translation gives CASSLADRNPYMLFF. The chain couples TRBV5-1 to TRBJ1-1; possibly TRBD1 for D (6 bases). This CDR3 is built from 15 residues. Germline loops: CDR1 SGHRS, CDR2 YFSETQ. V shed 0 bases and J shed 14 bases, with 23 bases lying between them.

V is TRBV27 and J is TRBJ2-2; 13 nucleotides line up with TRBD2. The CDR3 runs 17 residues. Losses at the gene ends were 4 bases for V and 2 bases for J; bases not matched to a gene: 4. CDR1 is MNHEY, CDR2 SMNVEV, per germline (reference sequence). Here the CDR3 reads CASSSPGLAGNTGELFF. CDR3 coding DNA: TGTGCCAGCAGTTCGCCGGGACTAGCGGGAAACACCGGGGAGCTGTTTTTT.

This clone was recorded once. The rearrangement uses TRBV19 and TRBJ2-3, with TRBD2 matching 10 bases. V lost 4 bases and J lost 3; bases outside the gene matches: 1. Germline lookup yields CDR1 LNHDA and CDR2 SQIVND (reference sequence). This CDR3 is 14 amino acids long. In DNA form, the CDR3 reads TGTGCCAGTAGTACTAGCGGGAGTACAGATACGCAGTATTTT. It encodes CASSTSGSTDTQYF. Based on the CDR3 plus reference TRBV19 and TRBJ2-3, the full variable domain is DGGITQSPKYLFRKEGQNVTLSCEQNLNHDAMYWYRQDPGQGLRLIYYSQIVNDFQKGDIAEGYSVSREKKESFPLTVTSAQKNPTAFYLCASSTSGSTDTQYFGPGTRLTVL.

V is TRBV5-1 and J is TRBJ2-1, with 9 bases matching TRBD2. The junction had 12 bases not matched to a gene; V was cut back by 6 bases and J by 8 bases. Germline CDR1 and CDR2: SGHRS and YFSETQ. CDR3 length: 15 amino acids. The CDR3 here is CASKALAGRGDEQFF. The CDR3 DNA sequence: TGCGCCAGCAAAGCCCTAGCGGGGAGGGGCGATGAGCAGTTCTTC.

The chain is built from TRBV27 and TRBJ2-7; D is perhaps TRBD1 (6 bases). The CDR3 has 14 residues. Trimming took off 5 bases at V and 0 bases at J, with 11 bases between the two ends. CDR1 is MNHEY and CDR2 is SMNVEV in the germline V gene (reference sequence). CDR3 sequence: CASSATGSSYEQYF. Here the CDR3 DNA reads TGTGCCAGCAGTGCCACAGGGAGCTCCTACGAGCAGTACTTC.

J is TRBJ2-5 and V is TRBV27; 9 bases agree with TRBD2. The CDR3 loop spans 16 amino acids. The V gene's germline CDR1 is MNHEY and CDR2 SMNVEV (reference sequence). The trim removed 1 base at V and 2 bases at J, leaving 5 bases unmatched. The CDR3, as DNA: TGTGCCAGCAGTTTATTTGGCGGGAGGGGGCAAGAGACCCAGTACTTC. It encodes CASSLFGGRGQETQYF.

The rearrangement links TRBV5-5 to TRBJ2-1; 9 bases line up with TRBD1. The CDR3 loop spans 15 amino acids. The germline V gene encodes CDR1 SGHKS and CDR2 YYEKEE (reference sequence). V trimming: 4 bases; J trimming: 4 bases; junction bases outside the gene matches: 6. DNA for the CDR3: TGTGCCAGCAGCCCCCCCGGGACAGGGTACAATGAGCAGTTCTTC. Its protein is CASSPPGTGYNEQFF.

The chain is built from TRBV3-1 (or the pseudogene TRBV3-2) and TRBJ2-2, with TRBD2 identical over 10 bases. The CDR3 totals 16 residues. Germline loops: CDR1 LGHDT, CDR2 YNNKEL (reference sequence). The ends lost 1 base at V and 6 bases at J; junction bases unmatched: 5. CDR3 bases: TGTGCCAGCAGCCAAGGCAGCGGGAGGGCCTCCGGGGAGCTGTTTTTT. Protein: CASSQGSGRASGELFF.

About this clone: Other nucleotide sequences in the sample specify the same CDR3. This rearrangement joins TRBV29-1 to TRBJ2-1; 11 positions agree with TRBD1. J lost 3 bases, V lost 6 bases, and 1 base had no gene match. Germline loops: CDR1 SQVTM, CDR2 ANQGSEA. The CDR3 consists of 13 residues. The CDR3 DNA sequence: TGCAGCGTCGGGACAGGGGGCTACAATGAGCAGTTCTTC. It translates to CSVGTGGYNEQFF.

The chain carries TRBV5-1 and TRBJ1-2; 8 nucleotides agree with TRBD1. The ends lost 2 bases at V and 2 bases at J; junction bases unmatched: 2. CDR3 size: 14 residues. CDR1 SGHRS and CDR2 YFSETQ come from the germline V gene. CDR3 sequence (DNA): TGCGCCAGCAGCTTCGGACAGGGAAACTATGGCTACACCTTC. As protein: CASSFGQGNYGYTF. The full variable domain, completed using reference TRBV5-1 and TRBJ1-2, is KAGVTQTPRYLIKTRGQQVTLSCSPISGHRSVSWYQQTPGQGLQFLFEYFSETQRNKGNFPGRFSGRQFSNSRSEMNVSTLELGDSALYLCASSFGQGNYGYTFGSGTRLTVV.

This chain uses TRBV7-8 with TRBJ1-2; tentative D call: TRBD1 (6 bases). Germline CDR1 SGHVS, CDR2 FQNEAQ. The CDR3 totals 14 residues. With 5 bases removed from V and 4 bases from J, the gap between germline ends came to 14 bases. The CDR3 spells CASSPPRDIYGYTF. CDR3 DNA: TGTGCCAGCAGCCCTCCACGGGACATCTATGGCTACACCTTC.

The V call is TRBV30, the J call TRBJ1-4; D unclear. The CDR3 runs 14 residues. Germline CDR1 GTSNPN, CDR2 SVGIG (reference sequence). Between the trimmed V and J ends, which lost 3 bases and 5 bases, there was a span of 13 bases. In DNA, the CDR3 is TGTGCCTGGAGCGCTACAGTAAGGAATGAAAAACTGTTTTTT. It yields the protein CAWSATVRNEKLFF. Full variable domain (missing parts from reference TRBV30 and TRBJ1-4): SQTIHQWPATLVQPVGSPLSLECTVEGTSNPNLYWYRQAAGRGLQLLFYSVGIGQISSEVPQNLSASRPQDRQFILSSKKLLLSDSGFYLCAWSATVRNEKLFFGSGTQLSVL.

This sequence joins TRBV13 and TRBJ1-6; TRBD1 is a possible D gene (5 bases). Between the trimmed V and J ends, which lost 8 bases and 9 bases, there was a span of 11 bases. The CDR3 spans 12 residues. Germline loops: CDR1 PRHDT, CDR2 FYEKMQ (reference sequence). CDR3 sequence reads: CASSYGGSPLHF. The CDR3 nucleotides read TGTGCCAGCTCATACGGGGGTTCACCCCTCCACTTT. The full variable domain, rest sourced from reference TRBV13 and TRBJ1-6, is AAGVIQSPRHLIKEKRETATLKCYPIPRHDTVYWYQQGPGQDPQFLISFYEKMQSDKGSIPDRFSAQQFSDYHSELNMSSLELGDSALYFCASSYGGSPLHFGNGTRLTVT.